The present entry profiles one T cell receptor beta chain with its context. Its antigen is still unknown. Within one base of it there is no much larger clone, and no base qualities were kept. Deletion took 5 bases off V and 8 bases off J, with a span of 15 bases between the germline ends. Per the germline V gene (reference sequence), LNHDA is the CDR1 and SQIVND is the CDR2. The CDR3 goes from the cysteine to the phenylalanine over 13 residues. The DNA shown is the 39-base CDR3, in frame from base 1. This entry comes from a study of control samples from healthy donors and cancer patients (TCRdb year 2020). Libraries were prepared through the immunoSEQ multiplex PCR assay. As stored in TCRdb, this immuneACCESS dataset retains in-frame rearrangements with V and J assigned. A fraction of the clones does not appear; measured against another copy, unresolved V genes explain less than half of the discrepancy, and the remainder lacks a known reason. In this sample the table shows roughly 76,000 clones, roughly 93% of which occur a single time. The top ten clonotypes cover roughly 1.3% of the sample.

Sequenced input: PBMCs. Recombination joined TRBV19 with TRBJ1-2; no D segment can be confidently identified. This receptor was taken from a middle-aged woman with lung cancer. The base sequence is TGTGCCAGTAGTTCACTCCCCCATGGGGGCTACACCTTC. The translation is CASSSLPHGGYTF.